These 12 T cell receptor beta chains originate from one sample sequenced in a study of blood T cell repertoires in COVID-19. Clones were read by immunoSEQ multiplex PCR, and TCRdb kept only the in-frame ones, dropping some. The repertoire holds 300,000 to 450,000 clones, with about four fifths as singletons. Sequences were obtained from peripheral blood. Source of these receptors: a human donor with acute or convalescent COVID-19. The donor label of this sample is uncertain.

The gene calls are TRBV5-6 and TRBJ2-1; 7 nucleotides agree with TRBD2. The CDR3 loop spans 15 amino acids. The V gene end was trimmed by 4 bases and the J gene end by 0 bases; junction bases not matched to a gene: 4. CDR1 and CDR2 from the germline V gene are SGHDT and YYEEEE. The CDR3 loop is CASSGGDVSYNEQFF. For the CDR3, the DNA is TGTGCCAGCAGCGGGGGGGACGTCTCCTACAATGAGCAGTTCTTC.

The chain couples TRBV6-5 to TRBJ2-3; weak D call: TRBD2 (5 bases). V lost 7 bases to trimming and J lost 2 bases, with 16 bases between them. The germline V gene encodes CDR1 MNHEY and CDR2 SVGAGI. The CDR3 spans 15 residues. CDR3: CASILDSRPTDTQYF. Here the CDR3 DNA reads TGTGCCAGCATATTGGACTCGCGCCCCACAGATACGCAGTATTTT.

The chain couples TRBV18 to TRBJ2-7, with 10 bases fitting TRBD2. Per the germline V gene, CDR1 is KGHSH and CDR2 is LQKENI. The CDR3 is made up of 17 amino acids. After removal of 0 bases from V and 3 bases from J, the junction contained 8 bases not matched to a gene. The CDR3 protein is CASSPPGPASGSYEQYF. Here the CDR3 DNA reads TGTGCCAGCTCACCACCGGGACCGGCTAGCGGGAGCTACGAGCAGTACTTC.

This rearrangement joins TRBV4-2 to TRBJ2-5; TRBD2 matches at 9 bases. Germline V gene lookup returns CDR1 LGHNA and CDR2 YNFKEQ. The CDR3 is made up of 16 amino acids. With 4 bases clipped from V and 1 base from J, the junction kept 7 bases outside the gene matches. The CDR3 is CASSLGGGGVQETQYF. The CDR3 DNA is TGTGCCAGCAGCCTAGGTGGCGGGGGGGTCCAAGAGACCCAGTACTTC.

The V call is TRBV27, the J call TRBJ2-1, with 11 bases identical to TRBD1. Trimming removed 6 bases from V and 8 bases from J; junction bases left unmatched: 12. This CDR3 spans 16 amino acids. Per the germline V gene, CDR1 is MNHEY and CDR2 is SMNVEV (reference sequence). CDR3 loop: CASRLPGTGGIDEQFF. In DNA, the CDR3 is TGTGCCAGCAGATTACCCGGGACAGGGGGGATAGATGAGCAGTTCTTC.

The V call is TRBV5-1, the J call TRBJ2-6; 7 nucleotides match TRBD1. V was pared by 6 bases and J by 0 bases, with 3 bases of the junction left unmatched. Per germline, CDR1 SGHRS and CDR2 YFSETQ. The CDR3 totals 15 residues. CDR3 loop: CASTGQSSGANVLTF. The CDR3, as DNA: TGCGCCAGCACGGGACAGAGCTCTGGGGCCAACGTCCTGACTTTC.

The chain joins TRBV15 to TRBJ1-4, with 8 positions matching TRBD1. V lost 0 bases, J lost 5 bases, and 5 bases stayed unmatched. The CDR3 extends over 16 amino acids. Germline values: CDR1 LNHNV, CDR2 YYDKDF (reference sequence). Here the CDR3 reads CATSRDSPGGNEKLFF. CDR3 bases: TGTGCCACCAGCAGAGATTCGCCAGGGGGCAATGAAAAACTGTTTTTT.

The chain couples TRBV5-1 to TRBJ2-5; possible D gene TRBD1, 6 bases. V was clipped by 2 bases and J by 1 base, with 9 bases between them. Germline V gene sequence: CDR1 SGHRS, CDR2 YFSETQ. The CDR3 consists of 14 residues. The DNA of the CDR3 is TGCGCCAGCAGCTTCGGGACACTCCAAGAGACCCAGTACTTC. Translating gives CASSFGTLQETQYF.

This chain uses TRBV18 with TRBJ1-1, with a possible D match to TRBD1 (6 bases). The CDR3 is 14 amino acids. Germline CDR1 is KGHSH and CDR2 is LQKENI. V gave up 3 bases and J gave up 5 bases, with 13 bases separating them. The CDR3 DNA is TGTGCCAGCTCACCCCCGACAGGAAGGACTGAAGCTTTCTTT. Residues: CASSPPTGRTEAFF.

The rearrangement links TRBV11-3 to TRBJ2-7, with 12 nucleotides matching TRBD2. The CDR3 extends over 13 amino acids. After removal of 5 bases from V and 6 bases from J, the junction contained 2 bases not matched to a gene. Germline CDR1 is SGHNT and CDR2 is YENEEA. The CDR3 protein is CASSVGLAGEQYF. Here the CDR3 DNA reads TGTGCCAGCAGCGTGGGACTAGCGGGCGAGCAGTACTTC. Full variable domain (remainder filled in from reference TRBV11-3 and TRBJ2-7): EAGVVQSPRYKIIEKKQPVAFWCNPISGHNTLYWYLQNLGQGPELLIRYENEEAVDDSQLPKDRFSAERLKGVDSTLKIQPAELGDSAVYLCASSVGLAGEQYFGPGTRLTVT.

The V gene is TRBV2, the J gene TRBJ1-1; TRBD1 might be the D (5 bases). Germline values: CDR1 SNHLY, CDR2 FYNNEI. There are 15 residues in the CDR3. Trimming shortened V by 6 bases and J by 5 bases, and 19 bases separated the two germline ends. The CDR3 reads CASSDLEIGDTEAFF. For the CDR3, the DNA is TGTGCCAGCAGCGATTTAGAAATAGGGGATACTGAAGCTTTCTTT.

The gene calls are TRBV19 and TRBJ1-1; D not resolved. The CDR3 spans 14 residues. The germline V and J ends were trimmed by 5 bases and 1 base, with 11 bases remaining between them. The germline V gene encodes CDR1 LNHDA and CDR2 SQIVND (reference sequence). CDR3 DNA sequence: TGTGCCAGTAGTCGGAGAGGGTGGAACACTGAAGCTTTCTTT. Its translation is CASSRRGWNTEAFF.